The present TCR beta chain was sequenced within a study of response to subunit inactivated influenza vaccine. One entry per CDR3 protein results from TCRdb running MiXCR on the RT-PCR reads. The table includes 550,000 to 600,000 distinct CDR3 sequences, roughly 10% detected once. This clonotype was recorded many times. After removal of 3 bases from V and 1 base from J, the junction contained 6 bases not matched to a gene. The CDR3 extends over 17 amino acids. This clonotype was obtained from a man over 45 who received an inactivated influenza vaccine. This sample comprised PBMCs from blood, obtained on the day of vaccination. This sequence joins TRBV12-3 or TRBV12-4 and TRBJ2-2; TRBD1 matches at 9 bases. DNA for the CDR3: TGTGCCAGCAGTTTCACAGGGGGCGGGTGGAACACCGGGGAGCTGTTTTTT. Protein sequence: CASSFTGGGWNTGELFF.